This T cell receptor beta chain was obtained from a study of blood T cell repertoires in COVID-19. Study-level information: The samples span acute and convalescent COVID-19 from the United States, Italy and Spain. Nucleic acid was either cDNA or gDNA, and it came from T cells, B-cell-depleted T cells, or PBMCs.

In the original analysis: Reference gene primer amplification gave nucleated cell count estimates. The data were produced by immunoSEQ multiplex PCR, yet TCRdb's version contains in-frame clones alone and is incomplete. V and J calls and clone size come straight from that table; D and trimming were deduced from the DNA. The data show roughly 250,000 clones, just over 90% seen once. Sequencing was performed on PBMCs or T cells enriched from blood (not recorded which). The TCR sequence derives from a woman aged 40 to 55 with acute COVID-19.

CDR3 bases: TGCGCCAGCAGCCTTGCAGAGGGCTATGGCTACACCTTC. Translation gives CASSLAEGYGYTF. The J gene is TRBJ1-2, the V gene TRBV5-1, with D uncertain. CDR3 size: 13 residues. The germline gives CDR1 SGHRS, CDR2 YFSETQ. Deletions cut 4 bases from V and 4 bases from J, with 11 bases between.